This T cell receptor beta chain was identified during a study of blood T cell repertoires in COVID-19. Study-wide background: Collection of acute and convalescent COVID-19 samples took place in the United States, Italy and Spain. PBMCs, B-cell-depleted T cells, or T cells were the source of the cDNA or gDNA that made up the material.

With 3 bases clipped from V and 1 base from J, the junction kept 0 bases outside the gene matches. CDR1 is SEHNR, CDR2 FQNEAQ, per germline (reference sequence). CDR3 length: 15 amino acids. Per the original methods: Nucleated cell number was recorded as an estimate derived from reference gene primer amplification. Sequenced by immunoSEQ multiplex PCR; TCRdb stores in-frame clones only, minus some. The V and J calls and clone size are taken from that table; D and trimming were inferred from the DNA. Here the sample spans 97,000 or so clones, about 86% being singletons. The receptor comes from a man aged 55-75 years with acute or convalescent COVID-19. The chain couples TRBV7-9 to TRBJ2-2; TRBD1 matches 9 bases. The sample consisted of peripheral blood. This CDR3 is CASSLGQGNTGELFF. The DNA of the CDR3 is TGTGCCAGCAGCTTGGGACAGGGGAACACCGGGGAGCTGTTTTTT.